These 25 T cell receptor beta chains originate from one sample sequenced in a study of shared clonotypes between healthy human individuals. The protocol was immunoSEQ multiplex PCR, while the TCRdb copy is restricted to in-frame clones and leaves out a portion. In the table there are approximately 2.4 million clones, approximately 94% of which are singletons. Sequencing was done on a sample of naive CD4+ T cells sorted from blood. Subset described: CD45RA+ positively selected. The receptors shown here come from a man younger than 35 in good health.

This chain connects TRBV14 to TRBJ2-1, with 7 bases aligning to TRBD2. J lost 2 bases, V lost 0 bases, and 10 bases had no gene match. Germline V gene data show CDR1 as SGHDN and CDR2 as FVKESK. The CDR3 sequence is 18 residues long. The CDR3 nucleotides read TGTGCCAGCAGCCAAGATGAAGGCGGGAGTCTTCCCTACAATGAGCAGTTCTTC. This gives the protein CASSQDEGGSLPYNEQFF.

The J gene is TRBJ2-5, the V gene TRBV11-1; D may be TRBD1 or TRBD2 (5 bases each). V lost 5 bases to trimming and J lost 1 base, with 11 bases between them. This CDR3 comprises 14 residues. Germline CDR1 and CDR2: SGHAT and FQDESV (reference sequence). The CDR3 bases are TGTGCCAGCAGCATGGGACGGTTCCAAGAGACCCAGTACTTC. This translates into CASSMGRFQETQYF.

Comments on this clone: Other DNA sequences in this sample translate to the same CDR3. The rearrangement uses TRBV6-5 and TRBJ2-5; D not resolved. Trimming left V 5 bases short and J 0 bases short, with 7 bases between. Germline CDR1 and CDR2: MNHEY and SVGAGI. The CDR3 covers 13 residues. This CDR3 reads CASSRGYQETQYF. Written as DNA, the CDR3 is TGTGCCAGCAGTAGAGGCTACCAAGAGACCCAGTACTTC.

This clone has a single count. This sequence joins TRBV30 and TRBJ2-7; D not certain. This CDR3 is built from 14 residues. Germline CDR1 reads GTSNPN; CDR2 reads SVGIG (reference sequence). Trimming pared 0 bases from V and 4 bases from J, leaving 13 bases between. The CDR3 region is CAWSVSLATYEQYF. In nucleotides, the CDR3 is TGTGCCTGGAGTGTAAGCTTGGCGACTTACGAGCAGTACTTC. Together with reference TRBV30 and TRBJ2-7, the CDR3 gives the full variable domain: SQTIHQWPATLVQPVGSPLSLECTVEGTSNPNLYWYRQAAGRGLQLLFYSVGIGQISSEVPQNLSASRPQDRQFILSSKKLLLSDSGFYLCAWSVSLATYEQYFGPGTRLTVT.

The chain couples TRBV6-6 to TRBJ2-7; D gene uncertain. CDR1 is MNHNY, CDR2 SVGAGI, per germline (reference sequence). This CDR3 has 15 residues. The ends were cut back, 0 bases at V and 8 bases at J, with 17 bases in the middle. This CDR3 reads CASSYSEPGRTQQYF. The DNA for the CDR3 is TGTGCCAGCAGTTACTCTGAACCGGGCAGAACGCAGCAGTACTTC.

V usage is TRBV14 and J usage is TRBJ2-7, with a possible D match to TRBD2 (6 bases). The length of the CDR3 is 18 residues. The germline CDR1 and CDR2 sequences are SGHDN and FVKESK. Trimming shortened V by 2 bases and J by 5 bases, and 25 bases separated the two germline ends. The CDR3 loop is CASSQSIGGAGLLHEQYF. In DNA, the CDR3 is TGTGCCAGCAGCCAAAGTATTGGAGGGGCAGGTCTTTTACACGAGCAGTACTTC.

V gene TRBV7-9 combines with J gene TRBJ2-3, with D perhaps TRBD2 (6 bases). The V and J ends lost 1 base and 0 bases respectively, with 8 bases between them. Germline CDR1 SEHNR, CDR2 FQNEAQ (reference sequence). The CDR3 is 15 residues long. CDR3 nucleotides: TGTGCCAGCAGCTTAGGGGGGACTAGCACAGATACGCAGTATTTT. It yields the protein CASSLGGTSTDTQYF.

Turning to this clone: This sample also contains other DNA sequences that code for the same CDR3. The chain is built from TRBV7-9 and TRBJ2-2, with 10 nucleotides matching TRBD2. The CDR3 runs 16 residues. The J segment lost 3 bases and the V segment lost 1 base, leaving 2 bases of the junction unmatched. Germline V gene data show CDR1 as SEHNR and CDR2 as FQNEAQ (reference sequence). The CDR3 loop reads CASSLGGLAYTGELFF. Written as DNA, the CDR3 is TGTGCCAGCAGCTTAGGGGGACTAGCGTACACCGGGGAGCTGTTTTTT.

The chain recombines TRBV2 with TRBJ2-4, with D unresolved. The V end lost 7 bases, the J end lost 0 bases, and 7 bases lay between the germline ends. The CDR3 spans 13 residues. Germline-derived CDR1 and CDR2 are SNHLY and FYNNEI. The CDR3 protein is CASTETAKNIQYF. CDR3 nucleotides: TGTGCCAGCACGGAGACAGCCAAAAACATTCAGTACTTC.

V gene TRBV28 combines with J gene TRBJ2-7; no definite D call. V was pared by 2 bases and J by 3 bases, with 17 bases between. There are 16 residues in the CDR3. Germline loops: CDR1 MDHEN, CDR2 SYDVKM. In DNA, the CDR3 is TGTGCCAGCAGTTTACCCGGACGGTTTGATAACTACGAGCAGTACTTC. As protein: CASSLPGRFDNYEQYF.

For the CDR3, the DNA is TGTGCCAGCAGCTTAACAGGGGATAGCAATCAGCCCCAGCATTTT. Protein: CASSLTGDSNQPQHF. The gene calls are TRBV7-9 and TRBJ1-5, with 7 bases matching TRBD1. The CDR3 contains 15 residues. Per germline, CDR1 SEHNR and CDR2 FQNEAQ (reference sequence). V shed 2 bases, J shed 0 bases, and the junction held 1 base outside the gene matches.

The chain is built from TRBV7-2 and TRBJ1-2; 8 nucleotides line up with TRBD1. The CDR3 loop spans 15 amino acids. Germline V gene lookup returns CDR1 SGHTA and CDR2 FQGNSA. V shed 5 bases, J shed 2 bases, and the junction held 7 bases outside the gene matches. The CDR3 nucleotides are TGTGCCAGCAGCCCGCAGGGACAGGTGAACTATGGCTACACCTTC. Encoded protein: CASSPQGQVNYGYTF.

The chain carries TRBV7-9 and TRBJ1-1, with D perhaps TRBD1 (6 bases). The CDR3 runs 15 residues. Germline values: CDR1 SEHNR, CDR2 FQNEAQ (reference sequence). Between the trimmed V and J ends, which lost 5 bases and 3 bases, there was a span of 16 bases. This CDR3 reads CASSPKPGHYTEAFF. CDR3 coding DNA: TGTGCCAGCAGCCCGAAACCGGGACACTACACTGAAGCTTTCTTT.

The chain carries TRBV7-6 and TRBJ2-7; 7 positions agree with TRBD1. The CDR3 is 15 residues long. Germline V gene sequence: CDR1 SGHVS, CDR2 FNYEAQ. Losses at the gene ends were 1 base for V and 3 bases for J; bases not matched to a gene: 6. CDR3 loop: CASSLVQGPDYEQYF. The CDR3 DNA sequence: TGTGCCAGCAGCTTAGTACAGGGGCCGGACTACGAGCAGTACTTC.

The V call is TRBV6-1, the J call TRBJ1-2; tentative D call: TRBD1 (5 bases). CDR1 MNHNS and CDR2 SASEGT come from the germline V gene. V was cut by 1 base and J by 6 bases, with 21 bases left in between. The CDR3 spans 17 residues. Here the CDR3 DNA reads TGTGCCAGCAGTGAAGTACCGGAACTTCAGGGAAAGGATGGCTACACCTTC. This translates into CASSEVPELQGKDGYTF.

V gene TRBV28 combines with J gene TRBJ2-1; D gene uncertain. With 6 bases removed from V and 5 bases from J, the gap between germline ends came to 8 bases. Germline CDR1 is MDHEN and CDR2 is SYDVKM. The CDR3 is made up of 12 amino acids. CDR3 in amino acids: CASSLENNEQFF. The CDR3 DNA follows: TGTGCCAGCAGCCTAGAGAACAATGAGCAGTTCTTC.

The V and J genes are TRBV7-2 and TRBJ2-5; 11 bases agree with TRBD1. CDR3 length equals 15 residues. Germline V CDR1 and CDR2: SGHTA, FQGNSA. The J segment lost 4 bases and the V segment lost 0 bases, leaving 1 base of the junction unmatched. CDR3 sequence: CASSLAGTGGETQYF. CDR3 nucleotides: TGTGCCAGCAGCTTAGCGGGGACAGGGGGAGAGACCCAGTACTTC.

V usage is TRBV15 and J usage is TRBJ1-5; 10 positions match TRBD1. V trimming: 5 bases; J trimming: 8 bases; junction bases outside the gene matches: 6. In germline, CDR1 is LNHNV, CDR2 YYDKDF (reference sequence). The length of the CDR3 is 14 residues. This chain's CDR3 is CATSEDRGLKPQHF. Here the CDR3 DNA reads TGTGCCACCAGCGAAGACAGGGGGCTTAAGCCCCAGCATTTT.

The V and J genes are TRBV6-5 and TRBJ1-2; maybe TRBD1 (6 bases). Germline CDR1 MNHEY, CDR2 SVGAGI. V dropped 6 bases and J dropped 9 bases, with 14 bases sitting between them. This CDR3 comprises 12 residues. The CDR3 here is CASSRGGGSYTF. The CDR3 nucleotides read TGTGCCAGCAGCCGGGGGGGCGGAAGCTACACCTTC.

The chain carries TRBV2 and TRBJ2-7; 10 bases are shared with TRBD1. This CDR3 contains 12 residues. The ends lost 7 bases at V and 4 bases at J; junction bases unmatched: 1. Per the germline V gene, CDR1 is SNHLY and CDR2 is FYNNEI. The CDR3 DNA follows: TGTGCCAGCACGGGACAGGGGTACGAGCAGTACTTC. Encoded protein: CASTGQGYEQYF.

The V call is TRBV5-1, the J call TRBJ2-7; D uncertain. The germline V gene encodes CDR1 SGHRS and CDR2 YFSETQ. Trimming stripped 0 bases from V and 6 bases from J, with 13 bases between. The CDR3 is 14 amino acids. CDR3 amino acids: CASSLGPGVGEQYF. In DNA, the CDR3 is TGCGCCAGCAGCTTGGGCCCAGGCGTCGGCGAGCAGTACTTC.

CDR3 sequence reads: CAWSPLAGGFNEQFF. Written as DNA, the CDR3 is TGTGCCTGGAGTCCCCTGGCGGGAGGGTTCAATGAGCAGTTCTTC. V gene TRBV30 combines with J gene TRBJ2-1; 9 bases match TRBD2. V shed 2 bases, J shed 6 bases, and the junction held 8 bases outside the gene matches. Germline V gives CDR1 GTSNPN, CDR2 SVGIG (reference sequence). The CDR3 consists of 15 residues.

V is TRBV28 and J is TRBJ1-2; D is unresolved. CDR3 length: 12 amino acids. The V end was cut by 6 bases, the J end by 8 bases, with 13 bases between. CDR1 and CDR2 (germline): MDHEN, SYDVKM. CDR3 region: CASSQQSAGYTF. The CDR3 nucleotides read TGTGCCAGCAGCCAGCAGTCGGCAGGCTACACCTTC.

The rearrangement joins TRBV5-1 to TRBJ2-3, with TRBD2 identical over 10 bases. The CDR3 extends over 16 amino acids. V lost 5 bases, J lost 5 bases, and 11 bases stayed unmatched. CDR1 and CDR2 (germline): SGHRS, YFSETQ. The CDR3 region is CASRPGASGSGDTQYF. The CDR3 DNA reads as TGCGCCAGCAGACCTGGGGCTAGCGGGAGCGGAGATACGCAGTATTTT.

This clone was recorded only once. The rearrangement uses TRBV29-1 and TRBJ2-1, with D unresolved. Germline V gene sequence: CDR1 SQVTM, CDR2 ANQGSEA. V lost 1 base and J lost 12, with 16 bases in between. The CDR3 spans 13 residues. For the CDR3, the DNA is TGCAGCGTTGAAGGTCGACTCCCAAGGGTGCAGTTCTTC. It is translated as CSVEGRLPRVQFF.